This T cell receptor beta chain came from a study of cytomegalovirus exposure and HLA in healthy donors. Study background: Most genotyped donors, 65% to 85% of about 360, had Caucasian-associated genetic ancestry. Regarding the study as a whole: One variant, a missense change in DCLRE1C, was linked in a later analysis to TCR beta V- and J-gene trimming. CMV serostatus was the only immune exposure information that was available. DRB1 had the most TCR associations and HLA-C the fewest, a later analysis found, with rates varying by HLA locus.

V was clipped by 5 bases and J by 0 bases; unmatched bases: 7. The germline V gene has CDR1 SEHNR and CDR2 FQNEAQ (reference sequence). The CDR3 sequence is 17 residues long. Use of 60 Vbeta and 13 Jbeta primers characterized the PCR. Sequencing was performed with immunoSEQ multiplex PCR; in TCRdb, only in-frame clones are kept and a portion is missing. The sample totals some 70,000 clones. With respect to this clone: Its antigen is unidentified.

The sequenced material came from PBMCs. J is TRBJ2-6 and V is TRBV7-9; TRBD1 agrees at 7 bases. This receptor was identified in a man in his forties in good health and CMV-seronegative. The CDR3 loop is CASSPQGVYSGANVLTF. Here the CDR3 DNA reads TGTGCCAGCAGCCCTCAGGGGGTATACTCTGGGGCCAACGTCCTGACTTTC.